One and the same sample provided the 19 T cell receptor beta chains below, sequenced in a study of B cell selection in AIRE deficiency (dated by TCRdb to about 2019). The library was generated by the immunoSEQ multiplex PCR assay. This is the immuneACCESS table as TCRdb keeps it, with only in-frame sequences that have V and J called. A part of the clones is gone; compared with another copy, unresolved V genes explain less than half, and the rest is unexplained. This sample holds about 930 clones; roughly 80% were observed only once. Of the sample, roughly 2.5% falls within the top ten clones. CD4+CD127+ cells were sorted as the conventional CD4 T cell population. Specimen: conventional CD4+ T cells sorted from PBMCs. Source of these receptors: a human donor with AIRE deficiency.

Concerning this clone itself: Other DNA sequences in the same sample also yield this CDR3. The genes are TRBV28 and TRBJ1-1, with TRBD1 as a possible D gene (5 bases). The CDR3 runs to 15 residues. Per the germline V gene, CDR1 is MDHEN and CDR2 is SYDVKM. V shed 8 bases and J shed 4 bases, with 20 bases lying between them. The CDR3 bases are TGTGCCAGCGTCCCCCCCGAGGGGATCCTCACTGAAGCTTTCTTT. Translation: CASVPPEGILTEAFF.

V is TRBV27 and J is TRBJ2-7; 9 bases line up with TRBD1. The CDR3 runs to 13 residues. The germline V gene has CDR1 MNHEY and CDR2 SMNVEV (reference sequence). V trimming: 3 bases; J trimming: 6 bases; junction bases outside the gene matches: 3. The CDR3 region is CASSLDRGGEQYF. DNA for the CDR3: TGTGCCAGCAGTTTGGACAGGGGCGGCGAGCAGTACTTC.

The CDR3: CASSLERWDWDQPQHF. The CDR3 region has the DNA TGTGCCAGCAGCTTAGAAAGGTGGGACTGGGATCAGCCCCAGCATTTT. The rearrangement links TRBV7-9 to TRBJ1-5, with D maybe TRBD1 (5 bases). CDR3 size: 16 residues. Between the trimmed V and J ends, which lost 1 base and 5 bases, there was a span of 15 bases. CDR1 SEHNR and CDR2 FQNEAQ come from the germline V gene (reference sequence).

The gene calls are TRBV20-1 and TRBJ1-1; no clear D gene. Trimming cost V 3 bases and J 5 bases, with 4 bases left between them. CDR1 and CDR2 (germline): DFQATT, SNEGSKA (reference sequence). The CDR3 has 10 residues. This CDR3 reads CSASSTEAFF. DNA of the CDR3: TGCAGTGCTAGCAGTACTGAAGCTTTCTTT.

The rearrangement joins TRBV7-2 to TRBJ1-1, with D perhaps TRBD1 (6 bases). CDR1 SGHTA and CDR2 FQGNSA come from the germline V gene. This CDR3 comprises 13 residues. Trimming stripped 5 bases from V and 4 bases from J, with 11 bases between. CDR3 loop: CASSPGGGTEAFF. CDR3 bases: TGTGCCAGCAGCCCAGGAGGGGGCACTGAAGCTTTCTTT.

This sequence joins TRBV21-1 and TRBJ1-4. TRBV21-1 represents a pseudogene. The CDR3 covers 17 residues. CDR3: CASSKSSGGVTNEKLFF. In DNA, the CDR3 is TGTGCCAGCTCCAAAAGTAGTGGCGGGGTAACTAATGAAAAACTGTTTTTT.

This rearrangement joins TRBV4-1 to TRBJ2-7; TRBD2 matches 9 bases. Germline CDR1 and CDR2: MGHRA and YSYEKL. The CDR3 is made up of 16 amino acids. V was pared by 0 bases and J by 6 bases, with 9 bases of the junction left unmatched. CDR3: CASSQDRASGIPEQYF. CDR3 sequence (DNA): TGCGCCAGCAGCCAAGATCGGGCTAGCGGGATACCCGAGCAGTACTTC.

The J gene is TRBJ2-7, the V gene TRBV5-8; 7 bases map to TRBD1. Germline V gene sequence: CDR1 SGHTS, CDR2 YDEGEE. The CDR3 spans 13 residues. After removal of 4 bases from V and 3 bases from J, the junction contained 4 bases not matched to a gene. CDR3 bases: TGTGCCAGCAGCACCCGGGACAGCTACGAGCAGTACTTC. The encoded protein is CASSTRDSYEQYF.

The CDR3 nucleotides read TGTGCCAGCAGCTTAGAGGGGACGGTCCGCTACGAGCAGTACTTC. It specifies CASSLEGTVRYEQYF. The chain joins TRBV11-3 to TRBJ2-7; D is perhaps TRBD1 or TRBD2 (5 bases each). This CDR3 contains 15 residues. The V gene lost 0 bases and the J gene lost 3 bases, with 12 bases spanning the gap. In germline, CDR1 is SGHNT, CDR2 YENEEA.

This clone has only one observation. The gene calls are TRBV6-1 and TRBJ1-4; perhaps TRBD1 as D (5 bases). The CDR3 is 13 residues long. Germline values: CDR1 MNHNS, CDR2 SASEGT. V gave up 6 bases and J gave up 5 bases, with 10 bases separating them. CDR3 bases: TGTGCCAGCAGCGCCACAGGAAATGAAAAACTGTTTTTT. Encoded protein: CASSATGNEKLFF.

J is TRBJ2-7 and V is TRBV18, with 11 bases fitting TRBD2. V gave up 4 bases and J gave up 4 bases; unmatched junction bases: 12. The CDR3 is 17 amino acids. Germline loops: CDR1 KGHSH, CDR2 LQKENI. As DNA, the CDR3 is TGTGCCAGCTCACGAAACGAAGGGACTAGCGGAGATTACGAGCAGTACTTC. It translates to CASSRNEGTSGDYEQYF.

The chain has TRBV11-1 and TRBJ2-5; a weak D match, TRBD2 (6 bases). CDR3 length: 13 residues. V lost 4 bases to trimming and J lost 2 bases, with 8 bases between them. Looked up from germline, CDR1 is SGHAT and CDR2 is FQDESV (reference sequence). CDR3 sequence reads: CASSSGLQETQYF. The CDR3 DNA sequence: TGTGCCAGCAGCTCCGGACTACAAGAGACCCAGTACTTC.

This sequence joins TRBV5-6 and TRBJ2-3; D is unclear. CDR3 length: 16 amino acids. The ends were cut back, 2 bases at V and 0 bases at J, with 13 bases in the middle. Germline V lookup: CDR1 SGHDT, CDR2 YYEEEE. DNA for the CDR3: TGTGCCAGCAGCTTCCGCAGGACCTCTAGCACAGATACGCAGTATTTT. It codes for CASSFRRTSSTDTQYF.

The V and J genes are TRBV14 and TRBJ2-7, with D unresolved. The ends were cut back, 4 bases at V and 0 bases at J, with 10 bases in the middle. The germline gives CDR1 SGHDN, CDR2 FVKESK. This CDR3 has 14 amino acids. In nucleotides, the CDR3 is TGTGCCAGCAGCCCACTGGCTCCCTCCTACGAGCAGTACTTC. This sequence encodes CASSPLAPSYEQYF. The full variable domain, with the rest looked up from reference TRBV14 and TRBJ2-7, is EAGVTQFPSHSVIEKGQTVTLRCDPISGHDNLYWYRRVMGKEIKFLLHFVKESKQDESGMPNNRFLAERTGGTYSTLKVQPAELEDSGVYFCASSPLAPSYEQYFGPGTRLTVT.

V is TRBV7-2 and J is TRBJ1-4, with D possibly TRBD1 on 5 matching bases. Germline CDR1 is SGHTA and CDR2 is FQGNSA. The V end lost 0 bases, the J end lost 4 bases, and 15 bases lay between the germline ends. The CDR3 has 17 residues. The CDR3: CASSLAPMTAFNEKLFF. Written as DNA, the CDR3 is TGTGCCAGCAGCTTAGCGCCCATGACAGCCTTTAATGAAAAACTGTTTTTT.

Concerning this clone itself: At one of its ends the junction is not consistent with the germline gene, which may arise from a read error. CDR3 region: CASSLTSGPYGQYF. The CDR3 DNA follows: TGTGCCAGCAGCCTGACTAGCGGACCCTACGGGCAGTACTTC. The rearrangement links TRBV7-2 to TRBJ2-7, with TRBD2 identical over 9 bases. Germline assignment: CDR1 SGHTA and CDR2 FQGNSA. The CDR3 totals 14 residues.

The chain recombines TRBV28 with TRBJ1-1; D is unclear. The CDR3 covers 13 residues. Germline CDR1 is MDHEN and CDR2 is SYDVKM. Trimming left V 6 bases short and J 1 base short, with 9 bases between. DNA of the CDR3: TGTGCCAGCAGCGAAGTGAGGAACACTGAAGCTTTCTTT. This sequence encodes CASSEVRNTEAFF.

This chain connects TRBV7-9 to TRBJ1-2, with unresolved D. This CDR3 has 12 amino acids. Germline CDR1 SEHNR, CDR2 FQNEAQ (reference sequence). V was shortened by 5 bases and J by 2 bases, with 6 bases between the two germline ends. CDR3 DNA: TGTGCCAGCAGCCCACCGAACTATGGCTACACCTTC. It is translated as CASSPPNYGYTF.

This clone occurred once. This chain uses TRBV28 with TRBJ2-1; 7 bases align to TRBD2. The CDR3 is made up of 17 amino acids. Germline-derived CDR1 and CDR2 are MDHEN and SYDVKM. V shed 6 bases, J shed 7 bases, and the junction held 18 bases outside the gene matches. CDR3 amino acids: CASSTPSGGFSGNEQFF. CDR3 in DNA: TGTGCCAGCAGCACTCCTAGCGGAGGTTTTTCTGGGAATGAGCAGTTCTTC. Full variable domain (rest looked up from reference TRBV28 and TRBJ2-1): DVKVTQSSRYLVKRTGEKVFLECVQDMDHENMFWYRQDPGLGLRLIYFSYDVKMKEKGDIPEGYSVSREKKERFSLILESASTNQTSMYLCASSTPSGGFSGNEQFFGPGTRLTVL.